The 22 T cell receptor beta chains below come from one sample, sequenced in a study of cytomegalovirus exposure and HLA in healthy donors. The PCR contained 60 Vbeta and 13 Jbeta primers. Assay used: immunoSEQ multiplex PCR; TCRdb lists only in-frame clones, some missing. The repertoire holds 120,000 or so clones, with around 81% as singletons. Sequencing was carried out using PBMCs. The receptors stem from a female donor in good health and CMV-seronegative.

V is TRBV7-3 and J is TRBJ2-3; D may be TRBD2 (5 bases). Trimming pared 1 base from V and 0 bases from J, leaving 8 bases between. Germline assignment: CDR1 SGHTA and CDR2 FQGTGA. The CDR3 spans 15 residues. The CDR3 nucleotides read TGTGCCAGCAGCTTAAGAGGGCAAAGCACAGATACGCAGTATTTT. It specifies CASSLRGQSTDTQYF.

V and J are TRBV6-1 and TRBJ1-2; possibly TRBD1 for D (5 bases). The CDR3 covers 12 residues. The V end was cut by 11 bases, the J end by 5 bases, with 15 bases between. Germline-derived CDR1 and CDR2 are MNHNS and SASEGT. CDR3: CASRQDTYGYTF. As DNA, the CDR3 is TGTGCCTCACGTCAGGACACATATGGCTACACCTTC.

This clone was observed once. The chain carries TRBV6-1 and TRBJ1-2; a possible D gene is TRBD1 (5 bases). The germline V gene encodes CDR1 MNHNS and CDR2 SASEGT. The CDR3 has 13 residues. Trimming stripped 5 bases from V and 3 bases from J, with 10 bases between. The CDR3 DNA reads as TGTGCCAGCAGTACGACGGGGGACTATGGCTACACCTTC. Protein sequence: CASSTTGDYGYTF.

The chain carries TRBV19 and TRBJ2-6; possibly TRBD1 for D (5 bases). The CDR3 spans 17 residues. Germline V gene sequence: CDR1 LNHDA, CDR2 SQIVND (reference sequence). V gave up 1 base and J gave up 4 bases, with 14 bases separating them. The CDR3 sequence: CASSIVRGLRGANVLTF. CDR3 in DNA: TGTGCCAGTAGTATAGTTAGGGGCTTGAGGGGGGCCAACGTCCTGACTTTC.

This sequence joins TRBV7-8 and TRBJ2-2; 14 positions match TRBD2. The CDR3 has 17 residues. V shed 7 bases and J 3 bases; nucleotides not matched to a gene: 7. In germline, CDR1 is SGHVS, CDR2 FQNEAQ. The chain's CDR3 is CASIRLAGGPDTGELFF. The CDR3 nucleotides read TGTGCCAGCATTCGACTAGCGGGGGGGCCCGACACCGGGGAGCTGTTTTTT.

This CDR3 is CASKELAGGQFTDTQYF. The CDR3 DNA is TGTGCCAGCAAAGAGCTAGCGGGGGGGCAATTCACAGATACGCAGTATTTT. This rearrangement joins TRBV27 to TRBJ2-3; 12 bases are shared with TRBD2. CDR3 size: 17 residues. V dropped 7 bases and J dropped 2; count of bases not matched to a gene: 10. Germline V gene sequence: CDR1 MNHEY, CDR2 SMNVEV (reference sequence).

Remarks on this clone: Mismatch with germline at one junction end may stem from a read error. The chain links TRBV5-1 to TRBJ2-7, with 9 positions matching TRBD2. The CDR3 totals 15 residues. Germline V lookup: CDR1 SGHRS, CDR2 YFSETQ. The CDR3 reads CASSPPSGRIYEQYF. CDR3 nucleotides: TGTGCCAGCAGCCCGCCAAGCGGGAGGATCTACGAGCAGTACTTC. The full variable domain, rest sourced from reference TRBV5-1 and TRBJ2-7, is KAGVTQTPRYLIKTRGQQVTLSCSPISGHRSVSWYQQTPGQGLQFLFEYFSETQRNKGNFPGRFSGRQFSNSRSEMNVSTLELGDSALYLCASSPPSGRIYEQYFGPGTRLTVT.

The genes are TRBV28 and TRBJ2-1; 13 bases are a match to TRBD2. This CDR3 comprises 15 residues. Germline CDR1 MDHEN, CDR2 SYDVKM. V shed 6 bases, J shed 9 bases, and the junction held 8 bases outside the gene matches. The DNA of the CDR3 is TGTGCCAGCAGCTGGACTAGCGGGAGACAGGGTGAGCAGTTCTTC. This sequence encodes CASSWTSGRQGEQFF.

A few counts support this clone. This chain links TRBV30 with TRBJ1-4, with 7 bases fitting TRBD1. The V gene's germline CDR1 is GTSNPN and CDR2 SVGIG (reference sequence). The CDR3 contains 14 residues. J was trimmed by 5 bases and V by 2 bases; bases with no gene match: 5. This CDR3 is CAWSPGTANEKLFF. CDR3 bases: TGTGCCTGGAGTCCTGGGACAGCGAATGAAAAACTGTTTTTT. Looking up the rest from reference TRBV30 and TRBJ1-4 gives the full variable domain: SQTIHQWPATLVQPVGSPLSLECTVEGTSNPNLYWYRQAAGRGLQLLFYSVGIGQISSEVPQNLSASRPQDRQFILSSKKLLLSDSGFYLCAWSPGTANEKLFFGSGTQLSVL.

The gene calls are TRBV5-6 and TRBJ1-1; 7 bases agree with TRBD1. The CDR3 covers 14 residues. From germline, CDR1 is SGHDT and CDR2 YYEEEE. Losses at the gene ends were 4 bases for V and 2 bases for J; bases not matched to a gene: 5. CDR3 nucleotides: TGTGCCAGCAGCCGGGACAGCTTCAACACTGAAGCTTTCTTT. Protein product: CASSRDSFNTEAFF.

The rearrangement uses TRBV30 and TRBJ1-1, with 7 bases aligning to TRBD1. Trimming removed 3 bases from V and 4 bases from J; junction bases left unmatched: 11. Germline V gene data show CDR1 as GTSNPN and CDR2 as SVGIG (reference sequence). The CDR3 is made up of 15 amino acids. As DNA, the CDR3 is TGTGCCTGGAGGGAGAACAGGGGTTGGGGCACTGAAGCTTTCTTT. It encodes CAWRENRGWGTEAFF. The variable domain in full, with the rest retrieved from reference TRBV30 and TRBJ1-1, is SQTIHQWPATLVQPVGSPLSLECTVEGTSNPNLYWYRQAAGRGLQLLFYSVGIGQISSEVPQNLSASRPQDRQFILSSKKLLLSDSGFYLCAWRENRGWGTEAFFGQGTRLTVV.

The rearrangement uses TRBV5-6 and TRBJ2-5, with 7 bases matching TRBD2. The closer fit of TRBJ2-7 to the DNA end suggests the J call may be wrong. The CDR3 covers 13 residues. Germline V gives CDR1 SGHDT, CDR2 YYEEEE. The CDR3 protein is CASSWGGVYEQYF. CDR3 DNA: TGTGCCAGCAGCTGGGGAGGGGTTTACGAGCAGTACTTC.

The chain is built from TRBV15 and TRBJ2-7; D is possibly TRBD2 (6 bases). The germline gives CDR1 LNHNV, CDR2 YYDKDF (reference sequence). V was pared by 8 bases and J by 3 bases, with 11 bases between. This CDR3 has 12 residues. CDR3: CATGRGGYEQYF. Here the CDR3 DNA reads TGTGCCACCGGGCGGGGAGGCTACGAGCAGTACTTC.

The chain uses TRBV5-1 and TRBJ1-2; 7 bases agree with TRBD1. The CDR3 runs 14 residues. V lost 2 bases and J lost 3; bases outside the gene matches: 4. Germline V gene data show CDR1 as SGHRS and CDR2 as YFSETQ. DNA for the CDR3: TGCGCCAGCAGCTTACAAACAGGGGACTATGGCTACACCTTC. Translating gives CASSLQTGDYGYTF.

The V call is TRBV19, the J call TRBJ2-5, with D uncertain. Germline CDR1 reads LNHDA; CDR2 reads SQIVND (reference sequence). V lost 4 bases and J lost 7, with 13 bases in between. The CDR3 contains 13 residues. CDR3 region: CASSKAGPGTQYF. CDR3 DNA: TGTGCCAGTAGTAAAGCAGGCCCAGGGACCCAGTACTTC.

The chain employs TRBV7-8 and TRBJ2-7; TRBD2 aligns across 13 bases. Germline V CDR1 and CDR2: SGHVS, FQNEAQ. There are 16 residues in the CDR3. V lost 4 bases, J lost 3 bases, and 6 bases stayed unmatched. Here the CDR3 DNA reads TGTGCCAGCAGCTCAGGGGGACTAGCGGGGTTCTACGAGCAGTACTTC. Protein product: CASSSGGLAGFYEQYF.

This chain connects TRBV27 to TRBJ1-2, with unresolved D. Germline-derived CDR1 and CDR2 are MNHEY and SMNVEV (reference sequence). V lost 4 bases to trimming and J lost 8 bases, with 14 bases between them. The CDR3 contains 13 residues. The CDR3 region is CASSSIQVEGYTF. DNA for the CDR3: TGTGCCAGCAGTTCCATCCAGGTGGAAGGCTACACCTTC.

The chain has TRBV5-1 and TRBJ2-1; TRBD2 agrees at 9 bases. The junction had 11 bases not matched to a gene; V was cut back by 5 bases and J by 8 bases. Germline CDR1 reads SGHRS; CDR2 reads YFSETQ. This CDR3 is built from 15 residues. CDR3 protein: CASREGLAGFYEQFF. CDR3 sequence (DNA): TGCGCCAGCAGGGAAGGCCTAGCGGGATTCTATGAGCAGTTCTTC.

The CDR3 sequence: CASSLGSGGDTQYF. CDR3 bases: TGTGCCAGCAGCTTGGGAAGCGGGGGGGATACGCAGTATTTT. The rearrangement uses TRBV5-4 and TRBJ2-3, with 9 bases lining up with TRBD2. There are 14 residues in the CDR3. V lost 0 bases, J lost 6 bases, and 2 bases stayed unmatched. Germline V gene sequence: CDR1 SGHNT, CDR2 YYREEE (reference sequence).

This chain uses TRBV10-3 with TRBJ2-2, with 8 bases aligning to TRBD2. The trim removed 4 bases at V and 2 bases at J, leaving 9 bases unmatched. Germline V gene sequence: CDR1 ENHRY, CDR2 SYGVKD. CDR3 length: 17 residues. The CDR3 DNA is TGTGCCATCAGTGGGTTAGCGGGACCCGCCAACACCGGGGAGCTGTTTTTT. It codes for CAISGLAGPANTGELFF.

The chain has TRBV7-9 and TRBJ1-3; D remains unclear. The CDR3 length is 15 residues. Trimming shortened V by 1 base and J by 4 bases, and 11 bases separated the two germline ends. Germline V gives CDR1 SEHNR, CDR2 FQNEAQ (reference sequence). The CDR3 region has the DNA TGTGCCAGCAGCTTAGGGTTCCAGGTCGGAAACACCATATATTTT. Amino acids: CASSLGFQVGNTIYF.

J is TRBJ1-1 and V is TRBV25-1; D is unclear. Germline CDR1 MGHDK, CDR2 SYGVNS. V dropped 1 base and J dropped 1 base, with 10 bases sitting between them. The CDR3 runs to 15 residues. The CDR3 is CASSESSVGNTEAFF. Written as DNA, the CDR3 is TGTGCCAGCAGTGAATCGAGCGTCGGGAACACTGAAGCTTTCTTT.